Below are 18 T cell receptor beta chains sequenced from a single sample in a study of post-analysis software for immune sequencing data (dated by TCRdb to between 2015 and 2016). The research as a whole found: Significantly higher frequencies in patients than in controls were found for about five TRBV segments, including TRBV5-6, TRBV5-1 and TRBV20-1.

Library construction relied on PCR. TCRdb records Illumina HiSeq 2500 as the sequencer. To reduce PCR and sequencing biases, unique molecular identifiers were built into the TCR beta cDNA libraries. TCRdb's own reprocessing of the public reads used fastp at Q25 and MiXCR and kept productive beta chains. Every distinct CDR3 protein forms one entry, paired with its most common genes and DNA. The sample records some 690,000 distinct CDR3 sequences, roughly three fifths of which are singletons. In total, the top ten clones hold 11% of the sample. These receptors are not linked to any known antigen. Sequencing input: blood. Receptors originate from a girl aged 2-10 years with multiple sclerosis.

This clonotype was counted a few times. The chain employs TRBV20-1 and TRBJ2-7; 11 bases map to TRBD2. The V and J ends lost 2 bases and 6 bases, in that order; junction bases with no gene match: 6. Germline CDR1 DFQATT, CDR2 SNEGSKA (reference sequence). This CDR3 has 14 residues. For the CDR3, the DNA is TGCAGTGCTAGAAAGGTAGCGGGAGGGTTCGAGCAGTACTTC. Encoded protein: CSARKVAGGFEQYF.

The V call is TRBV7-9, the J call TRBJ1-5, with 10 bases aligning to TRBD1. After removal of 5 bases from V and 6 bases from J, the junction contained 4 bases not matched to a gene. Germline CDR1 reads SEHNR; CDR2 reads FQNEAQ (reference sequence). The CDR3 is made up of 14 amino acids. The CDR3 is CASSRGQGSQPQHF. In DNA form, the CDR3 reads TGTGCCAGCAGCCGGGGACAGGGGAGTCAGCCCCAGCATTTT. Complete variable domain (other parts from reference TRBV7-9 and TRBJ1-5): DTGVSQNPRHKITKRGQNVTFRCDPISEHNRLYWYRQTLGQGPEFLTYFQNEAQLEKSRLLSDRFSAERPKGSFSTLEIQRTEQGDSAMYLCASSRGQGSQPQHFGDGTRLSIL.

The chain has TRBV5-1 and TRBJ2-5; 11 bases are shared with TRBD1. Losses at the gene ends were 0 bases for V and 2 bases for J; bases not matched to a gene: 3. In germline, CDR1 is SGHRS, CDR2 YFSETQ. The CDR3 is 16 residues long. The CDR3 DNA reads TGCGCCAGCAGCTTGGCCGGGACAGGGGGACAAGAGACCCAGTACTTC. Its protein is CASSLAGTGGQETQYF. The variable domain in full, with the rest retrieved from reference TRBV5-1 and TRBJ2-5, is KAGVTQTPRYLIKTRGQQVTLSCSPISGHRSVSWYQQTPGQGLQFLFEYFSETQRNKGNFPGRFSGRQFSNSRSEMNVSTLELGDSALYLCASSLAGTGGQETQYFGPGTRLLVL.

This clonotype was picked up a small number of times. The chain employs TRBV25-1 and TRBJ2-7; 10 bases match TRBD2. The V gene end was trimmed by 4 bases and the J gene end by 2 bases; junction bases not matched to a gene: 2. The V gene's germline CDR1 is MGHDK and CDR2 SYGVNS. This CDR3 spans 14 amino acids. This CDR3 reads CASSALAGTYEQYF. For the CDR3, the DNA is TGTGCCAGCAGTGCACTAGCGGGGACCTACGAGCAGTACTTC.

The chain combines TRBV12-3 or TRBV12-4 with TRBJ2-4; 10 nucleotides align to TRBD1. The DNA end favors TRBJ2-7, so the J call may be wrong. This CDR3 has 15 amino acids. Written as DNA, the CDR3 is TGTGCCAGCAGCCAGGACAGGGGGTTTTACTACGAGCAGTACTTC. Amino acid sequence: CASSQDRGFYYEQYF.

The J gene is TRBJ1-5, the V gene TRBV29-1; D is unresolved. CDR3 size: 13 residues. Germline CDR1 SQVTM, CDR2 ANQGSEA. Trimming took off 2 bases at V and 7 bases at J, with 12 bases between the two ends. The CDR3 sequence is CSVEWMGSQPQHF. CDR3 in DNA: TGCAGCGTTGAATGGATGGGAAGCCAGCCCCAGCATTTT.

This clonotype turned up a few times. The J gene is TRBJ2-2, the V gene TRBV2, with 8 bases fitting TRBD1. The V gene's germline CDR1 is SNHLY and CDR2 FYNNEI. The CDR3 has 14 amino acids. The V and J ends lost 5 bases and 7 bases, in that order; junction bases with no gene match: 6. The CDR3 DNA follows: TGTGCCAGCAGTCAAACTGGACAGGGCGGGGAGCTGTTTTTT. It codes for CASSQTGQGGELFF.

This sequence joins TRBV11-1 and TRBJ2-7, with D perhaps matching TRBD1 (5 bases). V was clipped by 2 bases and J by 7 bases, with 9 bases between them. The CDR3 spans 12 residues. Germline lookup yields CDR1 SGHAT and CDR2 FQDESV (reference sequence). CDR3 loop: CASSLTDNEQYF. The CDR3, as DNA: TGTGCCAGCAGCTTAACGGACAATGAGCAGTACTTC.

CDR3 sequence: CASSLGFRGRAGGYGEQFF. The CDR3, as DNA: TGTGCCAGCAGCTTGGGTTTCAGGGGACGAGCGGGGGGGTATGGTGAGCAGTTCTTC. The V gene is TRBV7-2, the J gene TRBJ2-1, with 10 bases identical to TRBD2. The J segment lost 9 bases and the V segment lost 3 bases, leaving 20 bases of the junction unmatched. Germline V gene lookup returns CDR1 SGHTA and CDR2 FQGNSA. There are 19 residues in the CDR3. The whole variable domain, filled in from reference TRBV7-2 and TRBJ2-1, reads GAGVSQSPSNKVTEKGKDVELRCDPISGHTALYWYRQSLGQGLEFLIYFQGNSAPDKSGLPSDRFSAERTGGSVSTLTIQRTQQEDSAVYLCASSLGFRGRAGGYGEQFFGPGTRLTVL.

This chain links TRBV7-8 with TRBJ1-5; the D is unclear. Deletions cut 3 bases from V and 0 bases from J, with 9 bases between. The CDR3 extends over 15 amino acids. Germline assignment: CDR1 SGHVS and CDR2 FQNEAQ. Here the CDR3 reads CASSFGRSSNQPQHF. Written as DNA, the CDR3 is TGTGCCAGCAGCTTTGGAAGGTCTAGCAATCAGCCCCAGCATTTT.

V and J are TRBV7-2 and TRBJ2-5; TRBD1 aligns across 10 bases. Trimming took 5 bases from V and 4 from J; bases not matched to a gene: 7. The CDR3 runs to 15 residues. Per the germline V gene, CDR1 is SGHTA and CDR2 is FQGNSA. CDR3 sequence reads: CASSIGQGGRETQYF. The CDR3 region has the DNA TGTGCCAGCAGCATAGGACAGGGGGGGCGAGAGACCCAGTACTTC.

This clonotype occurred a few times. This chain links TRBV6-1 with TRBJ1-2, with D perhaps matching TRBD1 (6 bases). Looked up from germline, CDR1 is MNHNS and CDR2 is SASEGT. Trimming took 6 bases from V and 2 from J, leaving 13 bases between them. This CDR3 region has 14 residues. The CDR3 nucleotides read TGTGCCAGCAGCCCAACAACAGGGAACTATGGCTACACCTTC. Its protein product is CASSPTTGNYGYTF.

This clonotype turned up a few times. This chain uses TRBV6-5 with TRBJ1-2, with D uncertain. V gave up 5 bases and J gave up 2 bases, with 6 bases separating them. The germline V gene encodes CDR1 MNHEY and CDR2 SVGAGI. CDR3 size: 12 residues. This CDR3 is CASSQANYGYTF. The CDR3 coding sequence is TGTGCCAGCAGTCAGGCAAACTATGGCTACACCTTC.

This chain uses TRBV4-3 with TRBJ2-1; a weak D match, TRBD2 (6 bases). Germline CDR1 and CDR2: LGHNA and YSLEER. The CDR3 is made up of 15 amino acids. Trimming left V 0 bases short and J 7 bases short, with 13 bases between. CDR3 protein: CASSQDLEGLNEQFF. The CDR3 region has the DNA TGCGCCAGCAGCCAAGATCTGGAGGGGTTGAATGAGCAGTTCTTC.

This clonotype was counted between two and nine times. The genes are TRBV29-1 and TRBJ2-3; a weak D match, TRBD2 (6 bases). The length of the CDR3 is 13 residues. The V gene's germline CDR1 is SQVTM and CDR2 ANQGSEA. Trimming removed 7 bases from V and 4 bases from J, with 15 bases in between. The CDR3 DNA is TGCAGCGGCCAGGGTCCGGGGGCAGATACGCAGTATTTT. It is translated as CSGQGPGADTQYF.

The chain has TRBV10-3 and TRBJ2-3, with 8 bases identical to TRBD1. After removal of 7 bases from V and 3 bases from J, the junction contained 3 bases not matched to a gene. The CDR3 is made up of 13 amino acids. Germline assignment: CDR1 ENHRY and CDR2 SYGVKD. The CDR3 protein is CAIKTGGTDTQYF. The CDR3 bases are TGTGCCATCAAAACAGGGGGAACAGATACGCAGTATTTT.

The rearrangement joins TRBV20-1 to TRBJ2-3, with D tentatively TRBD2 (5 bases). Germline CDR1 is DFQATT and CDR2 is SNEGSKA (reference sequence). V lost 4 bases and J 7 bases, leaving 9 bases between the germline ends. The CDR3 is 11 amino acids. Here the CDR3 reads CSATTGNTQYF. The CDR3 DNA reads TGCAGTGCTACGACGGGAAATACGCAGTATTTT.

This clonotype was seen only a few times. This rearrangement joins TRBV9 to TRBJ2-1; 11 positions match TRBD2. CDR1 and CDR2 from the germline V gene are SGDLS and YYNGEE. V was pared by 4 bases and J by 8 bases, with 11 bases of the junction left unmatched. The CDR3 spans 16 residues. DNA of the CDR3: TGTGCCAGCAGCCCCCTCGGTACTAGCGGGGGCGATGAGCAGTTCTTC. Translated, it gives CASSPLGTSGGDEQFF. The whole variable domain, remainder taken from reference TRBV9 and TRBJ2-1, is DSGVTQTPKHLITATGQRVTLRCSPRSGDLSVYWYQQSLDQGLQFLIQYYNGEERAKGNILERFSAQQFPDLHSELNLSSLELGDSALYFCASSPLGTSGGDEQFFGPGTRLTVL.